The present entry profiles one T cell receptor beta chain with its context. Its cognate antigen is unknown. Germline loops: CDR1 SGHDT, CDR2 YYEEEE. Trimming took 0 bases from V and 0 from J, leaving 9 bases between them. The CDR3 contains 15 residues. The sample belongs to a study of cytomegalovirus exposure and HLA in healthy donors. At the level of the study: Earlier work reported approximately 110 million unique TCR beta sequences from some 180 million T cells.

It was with 60 Vbeta and 13 Jbeta primers that the PCR ran. Method: immunoSEQ multiplex PCR; TCRdb's copy keeps in-frame clones and lacks some. The repertoire includes about 220,000 clones, roughly 84% of them detected once, and roughly 0.75% sits in the top ten. Study-wide results and limits: Analyzed later, most CMV-associated TCR beta chains appeared HLA-restricted. A later analysis reportedly found fewer N-insertions in an Asian-associated ancestry cluster than the approximately 670-donor mean.

V is TRBV5-6 and J is TRBJ1-2; D unclear. The sequenced material came from PBMCs. This sequence was found in a boy between 2 and 10 years old in good health and CMV-seronegative. CDR3 residues: CASSLGWGANYGYTF. The DNA for the CDR3 is TGTGCCAGCAGCTTGGGATGGGGAGCTAACTATGGCTACACCTTC.